Below, 23 T cell receptor beta chains from the same sample are listed, as sequenced in a study of patients and donors after allogeneic stem cell transplantation. A single record per CDR3 protein comes from TCRdb applying MiXCR to the RT-PCR reads. Here the sample spans roughly 250,000 distinct CDR3 sequences, less than 15% being singletons. Sequencing used blood, either unsorted or a sorted T cell fraction (not recorded which). All receptors come from a human donor who was either an allogeneic HSCT recipient or a stem cell or donor lymphocyte infusion donor (not recorded which). It is not recorded whose cells these are; they may come from a transplant donor.

This clonotype was recorded at least ten times. The CDR3 nucleotides read TGCAGTGCTAGAGGAATAATGAGCTCCTACAATGAGCAGTTCTTC. It yields the protein CSARGIMSSYNEQFF. V gene TRBV20-1 combines with J gene TRBJ2-1; D not resolved. The CDR3 has 15 residues. V was pared by 1 base and J by 0 bases, with 10 bases between. The germline CDR1 and CDR2 sequences are DFQATT and SNEGSKA (reference sequence).

At least ten counts were recorded for this clonotype. The chain is built from TRBV29-1 and TRBJ1-1; D possibly corresponds to TRBD1 (5 bases). Germline V gene data show CDR1 as SQVTM and CDR2 as ANQGSEA. The ends were cut back, 6 bases at V and 10 bases at J, with 15 bases in the middle. CDR3 size: 11 residues. For the CDR3, the DNA is TGCAGCGTCAACCGGGACGGACCAGCTTTCTTT. Translating gives CSVNRDGPAFF.

The rearrangement joins TRBV18 to TRBJ1-1, with TRBD1 matching 7 bases. Germline CDR1 and CDR2: KGHSH and LQKENI. V lost 3 bases and J lost 0; bases outside the gene matches: 10. CDR3 length: 17 residues. The CDR3 reads CASSPRRTGTVNTEAFF. In DNA form, the CDR3 reads TGTGCCAGCTCACCGCGTAGAACCGGGACAGTGAACACTGAAGCTTTCTTT.

The rearrangement links TRBV12-3 or TRBV12-4 to TRBJ2-7, with D perhaps matching TRBD2 (5 bases). There are 15 residues in the CDR3. Trimming cost V 4 bases and J 2 bases, with 15 bases left between them. CDR3 nucleotide sequence: TGTGCCAGCAGTTCCACGGACTGGGGAGCCTACGAGCAGTACTTC. Its protein is CASSSTDWGAYEQYF.

The chain has TRBV12-3 or TRBV12-4 and TRBJ2-3, with 7 bases that match TRBD2. CDR3 length: 16 residues. The trim removed 5 bases at V and 1 base at J, leaving 9 bases unmatched. CDR3 nucleotides: TGTGCCAGCAGTCAAGGGAGGGGCAAGGGCACAGATACGCAGTATTTT. Amino acids: CASSQGRGKGTDTQYF.

This clonotype was observed at least ten times. This chain uses TRBV7-8 with TRBJ1-1; D possibly corresponds to TRBD1 (5 bases). V dropped 1 base and J dropped 4 bases, with 7 bases sitting between them. The CDR3 contains 13 residues. Germline V gene sequence: CDR1 SGHVS, CDR2 FQNEAQ. CDR3: CASSLGGTTEAFF. The CDR3 DNA is TGTGCCAGCAGCTTAGGTGGGACCACTGAAGCTTTCTTT.

This clonotype was observed many times. This chain connects TRBV7-2 to TRBJ2-3; 8 positions match TRBD2. The CDR3 extends over 14 amino acids. The V gene's germline CDR1 is SGHTA and CDR2 FQGNSA. V was clipped by 7 bases and J by 4 bases; unmatched bases: 7. Written as DNA, the CDR3 is TGTGCCAGCAAACGTAGCGGGAACTCAGATACGCAGTATTTT. Protein sequence: CASKRSGNSDTQYF.

This chain uses TRBV25-1 with TRBJ2-1; 10 bases fit TRBD1. With V trimmed by 5 bases and J by 8 bases, 9 bases remained unmatched. There are 15 residues in the CDR3. Germline V gene sequence: CDR1 MGHDK, CDR2 SYGVNS. The DNA of the CDR3 is TGTGCCAGCAGTAAATGGGGACAGGGGATACATGAGCAGTTCTTC. Amino acids: CASSKWGQGIHEQFF.

This clonotype was observed many times. The gene calls are TRBV7-2 and TRBJ1-5; D uncertain. Trimming pared 7 bases from V and 1 base from J, leaving 14 bases between. Per the germline V gene, CDR1 is SGHTA and CDR2 is FQGNSA. The CDR3 is made up of 15 amino acids. Here the CDR3 DNA reads TGTGCCAGCAAAGACCCGGGAAGAAGCAATCAGCCCCAGCATTTT. Its translation is CASKDPGRSNQPQHF. Combining the CDR3 with reference TRBV7-2 and TRBJ1-5 gives the whole variable domain GAGVSQSPSNKVTEKGKDVELRCDPISGHTALYWYRQSLGQGLEFLIYFQGNSAPDKSGLPSDRFSAERTGGSVSTLTIQRTQQEDSAVYLCASKDPGRSNQPQHFGDGTRLSIL.

This chain's CDR3 is CASSRTSRSYEQYF. DNA for the CDR3: TGTGCCAGCAGTAGGACTAGCCGCTCCTACGAGCAGTACTTC. The J gene is TRBJ2-7, the V gene TRBV6-1; 8 positions match TRBD2. CDR1 is MNHNS, CDR2 SASEGT, per germline. V shed 5 bases, J shed 0 bases, and the junction held 3 bases outside the gene matches. The CDR3 contains 14 residues.

The chain employs TRBV28 and TRBJ2-3, with D tentatively TRBD1 or TRBD2 (7 bases each). The CDR3 covers 13 residues. Trimming removed 7 bases at V and 6 bases at J, with 14 bases between. CDR1 MDHEN and CDR2 SYDVKM come from the germline V gene. The CDR3 loop is CASNQGGEDTQYF. The CDR3 nucleotides read TGTGCCAGCAACCAGGGGGGGGAGGATACGCAGTATTTT.

This clonotype was seen only a few times. This chain links TRBV10-3 with TRBJ2-2, with TRBD2 identical over 8 bases. Germline CDR1 reads ENHRY; CDR2 reads SYGVKD. V shed 8 bases, J shed 3 bases, and the junction held 2 bases outside the gene matches. The CDR3 is 13 residues long. CDR3 sequence reads: CAIGRGDTGELFF. CDR3 DNA sequence: TGTGCCATCGGGCGGGGGGACACCGGGGAGCTGTTTTTT.

The table lists this clonotype with a few counts. The J gene is TRBJ2-4, the V gene TRBV20-1; no reliable D call. Germline assignment: CDR1 DFQATT and CDR2 SNEGSKA (reference sequence). The CDR3 contains 15 residues. Trimming cost V 3 bases and J 0 bases, with 12 bases left between them. The CDR3 region has the DNA TGCAGTGCTAGCCGCGCCACATTAGCCAAAAACATTCAGTACTTC. Translation gives CSASRATLAKNIQYF.

There are a few counts of this clonotype. The rearrangement joins TRBV6-1 to TRBJ1-5; D is unresolved. The V end was cut by 5 bases, the J end by 5 bases, with 13 bases between. This CDR3 is built from 14 residues. Germline values: CDR1 MNHNS, CDR2 SASEGT. CDR3 in amino acids: CASSLEVGYQPQHF. CDR3 in DNA: TGTGCCAGCAGTCTAGAGGTAGGATATCAGCCCCAGCATTTT.

In its sample, this clonotype was seen a few times. V and J are TRBV12-3 or TRBV12-4 and TRBJ1-3; no clear D. This CDR3 region has 16 residues. Deletions cut 5 bases from V and 0 bases from J, with 14 bases between. The CDR3 bases are TGTGCCAGCAGTCCCTCCCGGTCAGGCTCTGGAAACACCATATATTTT. It is translated as CASSPSRSGSGNTIYF.

The chain combines TRBV9 with TRBJ1-3; D unclear. Trimming took 0 bases from V and 0 from J, leaving 19 bases between them. The CDR3 has 19 residues. From germline, CDR1 is SGDLS and CDR2 YYNGEE. In DNA, the CDR3 is TGTGCCAGCAGCGTAGACTTTAAACAAGGACCGTTCTCTGGAAACACCATATATTTT. Amino acid sequence: CASSVDFKQGPFSGNTIYF.

In this sample, this clonotype turned up many times. The rearrangement uses TRBV13 and TRBJ1-3; D not resolved. The CDR3 spans 14 residues. Germline lookup yields CDR1 PRHDT and CDR2 FYEKMQ (reference sequence). Trimming stripped 0 bases from V and 8 bases from J, with 11 bases between. The chain's CDR3 is CASSLGPRSDTIYF. CDR3 DNA sequence: TGTGCCAGCAGCTTAGGGCCGAGATCGGACACCATATATTTT.

The chain combines TRBV20-1 with TRBJ2-1; a weak D match, TRBD2 (5 bases). Germline V gene lookup returns CDR1 DFQATT and CDR2 SNEGSKA (reference sequence). Trimming took 1 base from V and 5 from J, leaving 24 bases between them. The CDR3 loop spans 18 amino acids. CDR3 in amino acids: CSARVTLVRTVANNEQFF. The CDR3 DNA follows: TGCAGTGCTAGAGTGACGTTGGTTAGGACTGTTGCCAACAATGAGCAGTTCTTC.

Many counts were recorded for this clonotype. This chain uses TRBV4-2 with TRBJ2-1, with TRBD2 matching over 10 bases. CDR1 and CDR2 (germline): LGHNA, YNFKEQ. With V trimmed by 4 bases and J by 7 bases, 13 bases remained unmatched. This CDR3 spans 17 amino acids. The DNA for the CDR3 is TGTGCCAGCAGCCCAATGACCGCAGCGGGAGGGGGGAATGAGCAGTTCTTC. As protein: CASSPMTAAGGGNEQFF.

This clonotype was seen more than once but under ten times. This rearrangement joins TRBV20-1 to TRBJ2-5; weak D call: TRBD1 (5 bases). This CDR3 spans 13 amino acids. V was pared by 6 bases and J by 5 bases, with 16 bases between. Per germline, CDR1 DFQATT and CDR2 SNEGSKA (reference sequence). In DNA form, the CDR3 reads TGCAGTGCCACGATGGAGAACAGGGAGACCCAGTACTTC. It translates to CSATMENRETQYF.

This chain uses TRBV20-1 with TRBJ2-1; perhaps TRBD2 as D (6 bases). Germline CDR1 reads DFQATT; CDR2 reads SNEGSKA (reference sequence). The V end was cut by 4 bases, the J end by 3 bases, with 13 bases between. CDR3 length: 14 amino acids. CDR3 in amino acids: CSANPGAGYNEQFF. In DNA form, the CDR3 reads TGCAGTGCTAATCCGGGAGCGGGCTACAATGAGCAGTTCTTC.

V gene TRBV27 combines with J gene TRBJ1-1; D perhaps matches TRBD1 (5 bases). This CDR3 spans 14 amino acids. Germline V CDR1 and CDR2: MNHEY, SMNVEV (reference sequence). The V end was cut by 6 bases, the J end by 6 bases, with 17 bases between. The CDR3 is CASSNQGPKSEAFF. For the CDR3, the DNA is TGTGCCAGCAGCAACCAGGGCCCGAAGTCTGAAGCTTTCTTT.

The chain links TRBV7-8 to TRBJ1-1; perhaps TRBD1 as D (6 bases). Germline V gene data show CDR1 as SGHVS and CDR2 as FQNEAQ. The length of the CDR3 is 15 residues. Trimming removed 5 bases at V and 2 bases at J, with 15 bases between. CDR3 region: CASSPVVDSNTEAFF. The DNA for the CDR3 is TGTGCCAGCAGCCCAGTTGTGGACAGTAACACTGAAGCTTTCTTT.